This paragraph covers one T cell receptor beta chain sequence. Its antigen is unknown. One base away there is no much larger clone; base qualities are not given. The sample is drawn from a study of blood T cell repertoires in COVID-19 (dated by TCRdb to 2020 to 2022). With regard to the full study: Samples covering the acute and convalescent phases of COVID-19 were provided by collaborators in the United States, Italy and Spain. The repertoires were released in a freely available public database intended as a resource for research on the immune response to SARS-CoV-2. Where available, HLA class I and class II types were taken from metadata supplied by the sample provider and were not determined by assay-based typing. The samples were drawn from the first 160 participants of the ongoing ImmuneRACE study and from about 1,200 subjects provided by 6 global collaborators. The prospective study material was composed of cDNA or gDNA derived from T cells, B-cell-depleted T cells, or PBMCs. The dataset comprised deeply sampled blood TCRbeta repertoires from subjects exposed to, actively infected with, or recovered from COVID-19. Nearly every sample came with metadata listing a de-identified subject ID, COVID-19 status, age in years and sex.

TCRbeta CDR3 regions were amplified from genomic DNA using the immunoSEQ Assay, a bias-controlled multiplex PCR. The study's own analysis went as follows. The number of nucleated cells in each sample was estimated from the amplification of reference gene primers within the assay. To quantify the absolute abundance of each unique TCRbeta CDR3 rearrangement, sequence reads were collapsed and filtered. For each sample, productive Simpson clonality was calculated as the square root of Simpson's diversity index over productive rearrangements. TCRdb re-hosts the immuneACCESS table, in-frame sequences only. Its copies lack some clones; in the studies checked, an unresolved V gene accounts for under half of them, and the cause for the rest is not known. That table is the source of V, J and clone size, and D and trimming were worked out from the DNA. The sample table lists roughly 280,000 clones, approximately 89% of them with a count of one. The ten biggest clones cover less than 3.5% of the sample.

Reading the germline V gene gives CDR1 SGHVS and CDR2 FNYEAQ. The CDR3 runs 19 residues from the cysteine to the phenylalanine. CDR3 DNA only is kept here, 57 bases in frame from base 1. V is cut back by 4 bases and J by 8 bases, with 23 bases in the junction unmatched. Study-level results and caveats: How much clinical and demographic metadata was included differed by source and by participant, and the metadata was provided uncurated.

In the prospective study, participants were about 18 to 95 years old, resided in about two dozen geographic areas of the United States, and were enrolled through a virtual design. To assign participants to cohorts, the prospective study relied on clinical history that participants themselves reported in a screening survey and a study questionnaire. Exposed participants were defined as having been in contact with someone with a PCR-confirmed or clinician-diagnosed COVID-19 case within 2 weeks of study entry. Mobile phlebotomists in the prospective study collected whole blood, serum and a nasopharyngeal or oropharyngeal swab from every participant. Prospective study participants could optionally give additional blood draws and questionnaires over an approximately 2-month period. Prospective study blood samples were shipped either frozen or at room temperature before DNA extraction.

Sequenced input: PBMCs or T cells enriched from blood (not recorded which). This chain joins TRBV7-6 to TRBJ2-1; a stretch of 7 junction bases matches TRBD1. This sequence was found in a man aged 35-49 years who had been exposed to COVID-19. This receptor carries the CDR3 CASSSPEGQPQDGIYEQFF. Read as DNA, the sequence is TGTGCCAGCAGCTCACCCGAGGGACAGCCCCAGGACGGGATTTATGAGCAGTTCTTC.